This entry features one T cell receptor (beta chain) sequence. The CDR3 totals 15 residues. The germline V gene encodes CDR1 SGHVS and CDR2 FNYEAQ. Trimming took 1 base from V and 2 from J, leaving 12 bases between them. This sample stems from a study of Ad26.COV2.S vaccination and SARS-CoV-2 variants. Using immunoSEQ multiplex PCR, the repertoire was profiled, and TCRdb retains in-frame clones only, with some absent. The profile covers roughly 700,000 clones, with approximately 88% appearing a single time and about 1.5% taken by the ten largest. The treatment was: some 19 received Ad26.COV2.S at low or high dose, single or two shots; about 5 received placebo; per-sample allocation not given. Sampling was done on day 63 after the first vaccine or placebo injection.

The sample consisted of peripheral blood, taken in a trial of Ad26.COV2.S vaccine versus placebo. This TCR came from a person aged 18-65 years who received the Ad26.COV2.S COVID-19 vaccine or a placebo. The chain uses TRBV7-6 and TRBJ2-7, with D perhaps matching TRBD1 (6 bases). The CDR3 loop reads CASSLEDRPTYEQYF. In nucleotides, the CDR3 is TGTGCCAGCAGCTTAGAAGACAGGCCGACCTACGAGCAGTACTTC.